This TCR beta chain was identified in a study of kidney transplant recipient with SARS-CoV-2 infection. Comments on this clonotype: This may arise from a read error, as a much more abundant clone is one base away.

CDR1 is LGHDT and CDR2 is YNNKEL in the germline V gene (reference sequence). The CDR3 is 17 amino acids. TCRdb reprocessed the reads with MiXCR, giving one entry per CDR3 protein. The table lists 200,000 to 300,000 distinct CDR3 sequences, more than 25% of them singletons. This TCR came from a young adult male patient who had COVID-19 and was a kidney transplant recipient. Some T cells may arise from the graft donor. The V gene is TRBV3-1, the J gene TRBJ2-1; D is unclear. The J call is doubtful: the DNA matches TRBJ2-5 better. The sample consisted of a blood sample, taken at baseline and between days 110 and 120 from a kidney transplant recipient. The DNA for the CDR3 is TGTGCCAGCGGCGCACTCCGTCCCATTTCTTTCTCTGAGACCCAGTACTTC. It specifies CASGALRPISFSETQYF.